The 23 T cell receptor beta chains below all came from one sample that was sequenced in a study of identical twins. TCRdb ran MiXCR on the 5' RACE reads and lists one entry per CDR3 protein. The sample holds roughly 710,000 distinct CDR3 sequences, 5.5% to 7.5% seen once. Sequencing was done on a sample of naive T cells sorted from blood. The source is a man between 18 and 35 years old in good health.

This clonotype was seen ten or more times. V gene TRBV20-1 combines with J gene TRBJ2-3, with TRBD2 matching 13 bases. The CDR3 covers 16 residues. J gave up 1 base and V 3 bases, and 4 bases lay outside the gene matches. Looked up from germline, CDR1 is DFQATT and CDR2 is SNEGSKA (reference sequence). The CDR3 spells CSASPLAGGGTDTQYF. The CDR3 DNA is TGCAGTGCTAGCCCACTAGCGGGAGGGGGCACAGATACGCAGTATTTT.

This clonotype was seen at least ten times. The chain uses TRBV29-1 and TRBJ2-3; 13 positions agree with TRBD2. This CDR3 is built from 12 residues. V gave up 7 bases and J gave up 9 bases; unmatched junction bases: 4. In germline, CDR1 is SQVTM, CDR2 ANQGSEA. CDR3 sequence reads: CSGWTSGRTQYF. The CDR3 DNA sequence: TGCAGCGGGTGGACTAGCGGGAGAACGCAGTATTTT.

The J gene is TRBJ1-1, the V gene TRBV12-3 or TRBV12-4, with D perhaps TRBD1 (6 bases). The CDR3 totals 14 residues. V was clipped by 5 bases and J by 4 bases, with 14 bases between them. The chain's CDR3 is CASSITGKVTEAFF. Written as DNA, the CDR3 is TGTGCCAGCAGTATCACAGGGAAGGTCACTGAAGCTTTCTTT.

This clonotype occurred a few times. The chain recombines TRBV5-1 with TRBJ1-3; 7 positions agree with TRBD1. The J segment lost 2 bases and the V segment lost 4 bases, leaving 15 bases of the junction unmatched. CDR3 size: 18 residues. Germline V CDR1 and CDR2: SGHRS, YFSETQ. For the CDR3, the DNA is TGCGCCAGCAGCGCGGACCTGACAGGGAGCCTTCCTGGAAACACCATATATTTT. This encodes CASSADLTGSLPGNTIYF.

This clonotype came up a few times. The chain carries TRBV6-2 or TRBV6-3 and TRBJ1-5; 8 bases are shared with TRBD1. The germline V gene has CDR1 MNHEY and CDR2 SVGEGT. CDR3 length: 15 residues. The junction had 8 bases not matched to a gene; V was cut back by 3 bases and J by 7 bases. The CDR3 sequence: CASSYLGQGGQPQHF. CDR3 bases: TGTGCCAGCAGTTATCTAGGACAGGGTGGGCAGCCCCAGCATTTT.

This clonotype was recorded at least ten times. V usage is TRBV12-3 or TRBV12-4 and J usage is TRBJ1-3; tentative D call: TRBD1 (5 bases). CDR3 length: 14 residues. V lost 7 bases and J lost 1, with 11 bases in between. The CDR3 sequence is CASIRWGSGNTIYF. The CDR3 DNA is TGTGCCAGCATTAGATGGGGGTCTGGAAACACCATATATTTT.

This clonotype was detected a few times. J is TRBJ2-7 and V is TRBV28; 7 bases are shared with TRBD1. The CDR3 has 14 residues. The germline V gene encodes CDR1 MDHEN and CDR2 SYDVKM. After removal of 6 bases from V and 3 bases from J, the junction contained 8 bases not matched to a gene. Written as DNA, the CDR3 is TGTGCCAGCAGGGCTCCGGGACAGATCTACGAGCAGTACTTC. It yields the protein CASRAPGQIYEQYF.

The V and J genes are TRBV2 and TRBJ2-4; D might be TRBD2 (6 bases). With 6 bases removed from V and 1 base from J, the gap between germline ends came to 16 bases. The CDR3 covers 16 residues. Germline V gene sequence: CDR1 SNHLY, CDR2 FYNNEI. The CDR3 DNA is TGTGCCAGCAGCGTCGAGAGTCGGGGGGCCAAAAACATTCAGTACTTC. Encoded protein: CASSVESRGAKNIQYF.

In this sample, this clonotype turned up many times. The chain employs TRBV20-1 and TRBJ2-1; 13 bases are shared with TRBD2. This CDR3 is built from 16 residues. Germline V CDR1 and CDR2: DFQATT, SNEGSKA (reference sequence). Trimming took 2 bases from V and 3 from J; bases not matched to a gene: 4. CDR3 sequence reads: CSARLTSGRHYNEQFF. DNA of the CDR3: TGCAGTGCTAGACTGACTAGCGGGAGGCACTACAATGAGCAGTTCTTC.

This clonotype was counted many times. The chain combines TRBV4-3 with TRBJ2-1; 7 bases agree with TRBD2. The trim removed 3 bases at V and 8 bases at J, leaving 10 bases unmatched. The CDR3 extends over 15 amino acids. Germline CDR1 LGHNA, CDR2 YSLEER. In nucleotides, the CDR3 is TGCGCCAGCAGCCACTACCACGCGGGGGTCGATGAGCAGTTCTTC. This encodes CASSHYHAGVDEQFF.

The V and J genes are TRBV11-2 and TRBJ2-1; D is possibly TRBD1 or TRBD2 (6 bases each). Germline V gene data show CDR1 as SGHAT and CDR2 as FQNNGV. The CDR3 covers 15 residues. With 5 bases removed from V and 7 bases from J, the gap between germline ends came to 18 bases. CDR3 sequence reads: CASSPEGGAGNEQFF. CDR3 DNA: TGTGCCAGCAGCCCCGAGGGGGGCGCGGGGAATGAGCAGTTCTTC.

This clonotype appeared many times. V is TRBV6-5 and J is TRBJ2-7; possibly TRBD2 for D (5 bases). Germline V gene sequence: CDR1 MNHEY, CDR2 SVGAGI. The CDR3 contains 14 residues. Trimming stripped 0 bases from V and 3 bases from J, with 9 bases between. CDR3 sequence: CASSYSRAGYEQYF. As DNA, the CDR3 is TGTGCCAGCAGTTACTCGAGGGCTGGCTACGAGCAGTACTTC.

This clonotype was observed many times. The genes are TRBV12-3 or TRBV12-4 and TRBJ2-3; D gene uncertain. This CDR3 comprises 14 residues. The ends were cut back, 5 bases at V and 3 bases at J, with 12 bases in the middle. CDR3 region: CASSTGPRTDTQYF. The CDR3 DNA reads TGTGCCAGCAGTACCGGGCCGAGGACAGATACGCAGTATTTT.

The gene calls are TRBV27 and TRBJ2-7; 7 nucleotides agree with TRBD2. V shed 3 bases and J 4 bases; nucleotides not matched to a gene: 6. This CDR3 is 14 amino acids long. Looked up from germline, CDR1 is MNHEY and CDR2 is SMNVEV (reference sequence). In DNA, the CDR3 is TGTGCCAGCAGTTTTTCAGCTAGCGGATACGAGCAGTACTTC. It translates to CASSFSASGYEQYF.

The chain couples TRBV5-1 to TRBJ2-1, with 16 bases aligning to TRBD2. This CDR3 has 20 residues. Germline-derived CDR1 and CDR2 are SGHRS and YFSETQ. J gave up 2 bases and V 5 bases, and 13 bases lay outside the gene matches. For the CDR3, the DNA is TGCGCCAGCAGACGGGCCTTGGGACTAGCGGGAGGGAAAACCTACAATGAGCAGTTCTTC. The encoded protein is CASRRALGLAGGKTYNEQFF.

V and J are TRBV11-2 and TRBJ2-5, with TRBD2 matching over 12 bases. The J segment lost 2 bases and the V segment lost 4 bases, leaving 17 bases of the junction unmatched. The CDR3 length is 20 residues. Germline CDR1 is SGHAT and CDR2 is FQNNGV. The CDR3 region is CASSSMLGASGRELQETQYF. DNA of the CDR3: TGTGCCAGCAGCTCCATGCTGGGGGCTAGCGGGAGGGAACTACAAGAGACCCAGTACTTC.

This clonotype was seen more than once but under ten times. CDR3 region: CATAAGVTGELFF. The CDR3 nucleotides are TGTGCCACCGCAGCGGGAGTGACCGGGGAGCTGTTTTTT. The rearrangement links TRBV10-3 to TRBJ2-2; 8 bases match TRBD2. Germline CDR1 reads ENHRY; CDR2 reads SYGVKD. V gave up 10 bases and J gave up 5 bases; unmatched junction bases: 6. The CDR3 has 13 residues.

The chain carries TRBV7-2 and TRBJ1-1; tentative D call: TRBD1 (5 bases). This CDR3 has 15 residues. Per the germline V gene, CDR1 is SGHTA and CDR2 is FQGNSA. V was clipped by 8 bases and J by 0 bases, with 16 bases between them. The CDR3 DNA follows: TGTGCCAGCGTCTCCAGGGCAGCCTTGAACACTGAAGCTTTCTTT. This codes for CASVSRAALNTEAFF. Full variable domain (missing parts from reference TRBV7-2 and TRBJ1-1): GAGVSQSPSNKVTEKGKDVELRCDPISGHTALYWYRQSLGQGLEFLIYFQGNSAPDKSGLPSDRFSAERTGGSVSTLTIQRTQQEDSAVYLCASVSRAALNTEAFFGQGTRLTVV.

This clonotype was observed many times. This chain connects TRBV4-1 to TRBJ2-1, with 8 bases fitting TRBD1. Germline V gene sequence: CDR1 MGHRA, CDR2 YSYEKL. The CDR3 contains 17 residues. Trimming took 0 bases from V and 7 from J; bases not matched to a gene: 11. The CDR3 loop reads CASSQEHPGQVRNEQFF. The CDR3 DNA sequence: TGCGCCAGCAGCCAAGAGCACCCGGGACAGGTCCGTAATGAGCAGTTCTTC.

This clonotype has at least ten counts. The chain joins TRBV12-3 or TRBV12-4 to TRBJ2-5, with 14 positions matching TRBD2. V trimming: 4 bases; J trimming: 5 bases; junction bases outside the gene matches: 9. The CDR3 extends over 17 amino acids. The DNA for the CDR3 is TGTGCCAGCAGTTCGACCCGACTAGCGGGAGGGGTGGAGACCCAGTACTTC. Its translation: CASSSTRLAGGVETQYF.

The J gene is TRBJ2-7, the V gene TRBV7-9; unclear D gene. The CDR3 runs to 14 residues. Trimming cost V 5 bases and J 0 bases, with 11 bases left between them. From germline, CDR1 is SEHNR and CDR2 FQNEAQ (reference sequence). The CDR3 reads CASSQQTGSYEQYF. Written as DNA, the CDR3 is TGTGCCAGCAGCCAACAGACTGGCTCCTACGAGCAGTACTTC. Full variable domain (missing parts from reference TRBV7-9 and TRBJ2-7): DTGVSQNPRHKITKRGQNVTFRCDPISEHNRLYWYRQTLGQGPEFLTYFQNEAQLEKSRLLSDRFSAERPKGSFSTLEIQRTEQGDSAMYLCASSQQTGSYEQYFGPGTRLTVT.

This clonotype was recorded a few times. CDR3 bases: TGCGCCAGCAGCTCGACCGGGACAGGGACCGAAAACTCCTACAATGAGCAGTTCTTC. It codes for CASSSTGTGTENSYNEQFF. The rearrangement links TRBV5-1 to TRBJ2-1, with 9 bases matching TRBD1. V shed 3 bases, J shed 0 bases, and the junction held 13 bases outside the gene matches. Germline CDR1 and CDR2: SGHRS and YFSETQ. CDR3 length: 19 residues.

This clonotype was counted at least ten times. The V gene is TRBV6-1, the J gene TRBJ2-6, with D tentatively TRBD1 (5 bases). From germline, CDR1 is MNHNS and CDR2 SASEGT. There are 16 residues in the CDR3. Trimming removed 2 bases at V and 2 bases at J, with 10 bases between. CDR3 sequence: CASSEFWTTGANVLTF. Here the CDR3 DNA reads TGTGCCAGCAGTGAATTCTGGACAACTGGGGCCAACGTCCTGACTTTC.